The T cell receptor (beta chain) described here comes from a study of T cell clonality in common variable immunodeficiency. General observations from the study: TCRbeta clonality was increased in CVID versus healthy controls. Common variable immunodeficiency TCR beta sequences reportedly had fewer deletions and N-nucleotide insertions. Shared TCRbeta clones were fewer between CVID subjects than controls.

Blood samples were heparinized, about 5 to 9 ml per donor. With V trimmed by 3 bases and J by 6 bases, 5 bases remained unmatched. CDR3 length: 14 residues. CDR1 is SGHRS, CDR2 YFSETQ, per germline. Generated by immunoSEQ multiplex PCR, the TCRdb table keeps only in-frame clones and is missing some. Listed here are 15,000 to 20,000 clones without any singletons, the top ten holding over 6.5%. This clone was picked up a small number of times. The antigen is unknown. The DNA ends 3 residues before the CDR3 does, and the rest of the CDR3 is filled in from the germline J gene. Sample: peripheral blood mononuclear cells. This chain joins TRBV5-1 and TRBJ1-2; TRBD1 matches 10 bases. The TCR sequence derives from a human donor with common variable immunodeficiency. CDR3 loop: CASSWDRGGDGYTF. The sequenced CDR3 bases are TGCGCCAGCAGCTGGGACAGGGGAGGGGATGGC. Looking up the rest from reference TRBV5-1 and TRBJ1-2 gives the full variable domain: KAGVTQTPRYLIKTRGQQVTLSCSPISGHRSVSWYQQTPGQGLQFLFEYFSETQRNKGNFPGRFSGRQFSNSRSEMNVSTLELGDSALYLCASSWDRGGDGYTFGSGTRLTVV.